This T cell receptor beta chain was retrieved from a study of blood T cell repertoires in COVID-19. Across the whole study: Whether acute or convalescent, the COVID-19 samples came from the United States, Italy and Spain.

Original analysis: It was from reference gene primer amplification that nucleated cell counts were estimated. Using immunoSEQ multiplex PCR, the repertoire was profiled, and TCRdb retains in-frame clones only, with some absent. V and J calls and clone size are as listed in that table; D and trimming were resolved from the DNA. This table has about 260,000 clones, roughly 86% appearing once. Study members were between about 18 and 90 years old and lived in 25 or so US regions. Two negative PCRs, clearance, or symptom resolution were required of recovered Cohort 3 donors. This TCR was sampled from a woman in her 50s who had recovered from COVID-19. What was sequenced was PBMCs or T cells enriched from blood (not recorded which).

The CDR3 nucleotides read TGTGCCAGCAGCCCACACTTTACAGGAAGCACAGATACGCAGTATTTT. This translates into CASSPHFTGSTDTQYF. V and J are TRBV11-3 and TRBJ2-3; D is perhaps TRBD1 (5 bases). Germline assignment: CDR1 SGHNT and CDR2 YENEEA. The CDR3 extends over 16 amino acids. Deletions cut 5 bases from V and 0 bases from J, with 15 bases between.